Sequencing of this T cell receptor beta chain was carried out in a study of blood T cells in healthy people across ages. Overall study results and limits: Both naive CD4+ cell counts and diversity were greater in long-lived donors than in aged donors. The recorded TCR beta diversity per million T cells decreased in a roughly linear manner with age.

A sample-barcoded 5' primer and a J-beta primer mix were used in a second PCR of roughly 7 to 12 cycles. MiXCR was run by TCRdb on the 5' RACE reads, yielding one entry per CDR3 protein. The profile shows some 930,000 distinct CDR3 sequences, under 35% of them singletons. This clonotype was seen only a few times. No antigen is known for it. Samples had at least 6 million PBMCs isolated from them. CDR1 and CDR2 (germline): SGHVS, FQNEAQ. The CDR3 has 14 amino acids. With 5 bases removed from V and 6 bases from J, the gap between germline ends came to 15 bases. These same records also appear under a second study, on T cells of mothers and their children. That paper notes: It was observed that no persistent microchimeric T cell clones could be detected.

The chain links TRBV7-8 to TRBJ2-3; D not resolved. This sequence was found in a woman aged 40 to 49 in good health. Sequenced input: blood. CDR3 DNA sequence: TGTGCCAGCAGCATGTCGGGCCGCGCGGATACGCAGTATTTT. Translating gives CASSMSGRADTQYF.